This T cell receptor beta chain is drawn from a study of T cell repertoires in cytomegalovirus infection. About the study: Carrying CMV and the relevant HLA type showed in public TCR beta signatures.

In TCRdb, the reads were re-called with MiXCR into one record per CDR3 protein. The repertoire holds around 300,000 distinct CDR3 sequences, with more than 20% as singletons. Germline V lookup: CDR1 SGHTA, CDR2 FQGNSA. CDR3 size: 15 residues. V lost 6 bases, J lost 3 bases, and 14 bases lay in between. In its sample, this clonotype was seen many times. The antigen remains unidentified. Findings and limits, study-wide: The study found HLA-C-restricted CMV-specific TCR beta clonotypes dominating the ex vivo response. Pooled public TCR beta family frequency picked out CMV carriers with the relevant HLA.

This receptor was obtained from a human donor in good health (CMV status not recorded). Some clones in this sample may be carry-over from other donors' samples. Sequenced material: PBMCs. V and J are TRBV7-2 and TRBJ1-4, with D unclear. The CDR3 loop reads CASRARGGPNEKLFF. The CDR3 DNA reads as TGTGCCAGCAGGGCCCGGGGAGGCCCTAATGAAAAACTGTTTTTT. The full variable domain, with the rest looked up from reference TRBV7-2 and TRBJ1-4, is GAGVSQSPSNKVTEKGKDVELRCDPISGHTALYWYRQSLGQGLEFLIYFQGNSAPDKSGLPSDRFSAERTGGSVSTLTIQRTQQEDSAVYLCASRARGGPNEKLFFGSGTQLSVL.